Below are 20 T cell receptor beta chains sequenced from a single sample in a study of graft-versus-host responses after intestinal transplantation. The repertoire was sequenced with immunoSEQ multiplex PCR; TCRdb's copy has only in-frame clones and lacks some. The data hold about 77,000 clones, with roughly 90% observed a single time. The source was PBMCs, collected 98 days after intestinal transplantation. The receptors shown here come from a human patient who received an intestinal transplant, so some T cells may come from the graft donor.

The rearrangement links TRBV2 to TRBJ2-3; no firm D call. Trimming took 4 bases from V and 3 from J, leaving 11 bases between them. CDR3 length: 14 amino acids. Germline V gives CDR1 SNHLY, CDR2 FYNNEI. CDR3 in DNA: TGTGCCAGCAGTGGCCGTGTACCGACAGATACGCAGTATTTT. Its protein is CASSGRVPTDTQYF.

The chain couples TRBV10-3 to TRBJ1-5, with 7 nucleotides matching TRBD1. V was clipped by 5 bases and J by 2 bases; unmatched bases: 3. Germline CDR1 is ENHRY and CDR2 is SYGVKD. The CDR3 has 14 residues. This CDR3 reads CAISNGQGNQPQHF. As DNA, the CDR3 is TGTGCCATCAGTAACGGACAGGGCAATCAGCCCCAGCATTTT.

CDR3 sequence (DNA): TGTGCCAGCAGCTTAGGGGTCCAGCGGGATGGACCCTACGAGCAGTACTTC. Translation: CASSLGVQRDGPYEQYF. The V and J genes are TRBV7-8 and TRBJ2-5, with TRBD2 identical over 7 bases. The J call may be faulty, since TRBJ2-7 better matches the DNA end. The CDR3 is 17 amino acids. Germline CDR1 SGHVS, CDR2 FQNEAQ.

This chain connects TRBV6-5 to TRBJ1-5; 8 nucleotides match TRBD1. Germline V CDR1 and CDR2: MNHEY, SVGAGI. The CDR3 totals 16 residues. V lost 4 bases to trimming and J lost 6 bases; unmatched junction nucleotides: 11. The CDR3 bases are TGTGCCAGCAGTTTAAGCCCCCAGGGGGCACGTCAGCCCCAGCATTTT. Translation gives CASSLSPQGARQPQHF.

The rearrangement uses TRBV11-2 and TRBJ2-3; 9 bases align to TRBD2. V lost 2 bases, J lost 2 bases, and 8 bases stayed unmatched. The CDR3 consists of 17 residues. In germline, CDR1 is SGHAT, CDR2 FQNNGV. The CDR3 spells CASSLQSSGEYTDTQYF. The CDR3 bases are TGTGCCAGCAGCTTACAGTCTAGCGGGGAGTACACAGATACGCAGTATTTT.

The chain employs TRBV6-5 and TRBJ2-7, with D maybe TRBD2 (5 bases). This CDR3 is 15 amino acids long. V was shortened by 2 bases and J by 2 bases, with 13 bases between the two germline ends. CDR1 MNHEY and CDR2 SVGAGI come from the germline V gene. The CDR3 sequence is CASSYKLGQTYEQYF. CDR3 DNA sequence: TGTGCCAGCAGTTACAAACTAGGTCAGACCTACGAGCAGTACTTC.

The chain is built from TRBV6-1 and TRBJ2-7, with TRBD2 identical over 12 bases. The J segment lost 6 bases and the V segment lost 3 bases, leaving 6 bases of the junction unmatched. Germline V CDR1 and CDR2: MNHNS, SASEGT. The CDR3 is 15 residues long. The CDR3 DNA sequence: TGTGCCAGCAGTGACTTCCCTAGCGGGAGGGGCGAGCAGTACTTC. Translation gives CASSDFPSGRGEQYF.

The chain joins TRBV29-1 to TRBJ2-3; 9 positions agree with TRBD2. The CDR3 contains 15 residues. V shed 2 bases and J 4 bases; nucleotides not matched to a gene: 7. The germline V gene encodes CDR1 SQVTM and CDR2 ANQGSEA. This CDR3 reads CSVESSGGIPDTQYF. In nucleotides, the CDR3 is TGCAGCGTTGAATCGAGCGGGGGGATTCCAGATACGCAGTATTTT.

This chain joins TRBV6-1 and TRBJ1-2; D gene uncertain. Trimming left V 6 bases short and J 2 bases short, with 1 base between. Germline V gene lookup returns CDR1 MNHNS and CDR2 SASEGT. This CDR3 spans 10 amino acids. CDR3 sequence reads: CASRNYGYTF. The CDR3 nucleotides read TGTGCCAGCAGAAACTATGGCTACACCTTC.

The chain is built from TRBV2 and TRBJ2-3, with 8 bases lining up with TRBD2. The germline V gene has CDR1 SNHLY and CDR2 FYNNEI. The ends lost 0 bases at V and 7 bases at J; junction bases unmatched: 6. This CDR3 region has 15 residues. The CDR3 protein is CASSEAGAGGYTQYF. Written as DNA, the CDR3 is TGTGCCAGCAGTGAAGCAGGCGCGGGGGGATATACGCAGTATTTT.

V is TRBV9 and J is TRBJ2-7; D could derive from TRBD1 or TRBD2 (6 bases each). Germline lookup yields CDR1 SGDLS and CDR2 YYNGEE. The V end was cut by 4 bases, the J end by 3 bases, with 14 bases between. The CDR3 contains 14 residues. For the CDR3, the DNA is TGTGCCAGCAGCCCACTGAAGGGGGGCTACGAGCAGTACTTC. Translated, it gives CASSPLKGGYEQYF.

The rearrangement uses TRBV11-2 and TRBJ1-1; 12 bases are shared with TRBD1. V shed 6 bases and J 7 bases; nucleotides not matched to a gene: 9. Germline CDR1 and CDR2: SGHAT and FQNNGV. CDR3 length: 15 residues. The chain's CDR3 is CASSSRDRGLIEAFF. As DNA, the CDR3 is TGTGCCAGCAGTTCCCGGGACAGGGGGCTAATTGAAGCTTTCTTT.

The chain employs TRBV2 and TRBJ2-7; D is uncertain. The CDR3 runs 14 residues. CDR1 and CDR2 from the germline V gene are SNHLY and FYNNEI. Trimming left V 2 bases short and J 3 bases short, with 11 bases between. The CDR3 sequence is CASSEFSNYYEQYF. For the CDR3, the DNA is TGTGCCAGCAGTGAATTTAGCAATTACTACGAGCAGTACTTC.

This clone was seen once. The chain carries TRBV5-6 and TRBJ1-2; 7 bases line up with TRBD1. V shed 0 bases and J 4 bases; nucleotides not matched to a gene: 3. Germline values: CDR1 SGHDT, CDR2 YYEEEE. The CDR3 sequence is 14 residues long. Here the CDR3 DNA reads TGTGCCAGCAGCTTGGAAGGGGGCGGCTATGGCTACACCTTC. Amino acids: CASSLEGGGYGYTF.

This sequence joins TRBV5-6 and TRBJ2-4, with D possibly TRBD1 on 6 matching bases. Trimming removed 1 base from V and 6 bases from J, with 17 bases in between. This CDR3 comprises 16 residues. CDR1 and CDR2 from the germline V gene are SGHDT and YYEEEE. The CDR3 nucleotides read TGTGCCAGCAGCTTGTGGGCATCCGGGACATCAAACATTCAGTACTTC. The encoded protein is CASSLWASGTSNIQYF. Drawing the rest from reference TRBV5-6 and TRBJ2-4, the complete variable domain is DAGVTQSPTHLIKTRGQQVTLRCSPKSGHDTVSWYQQALGQGPQFIFQYYEEEERQRGNFPDRFSGHQFPNYSSELNVNALLLGDSALYLCASSLWASGTSNIQYFGAGTRLSVL.

In DNA form, the CDR3 reads TGTGCCAGCAGTTCCCGACAGGGAACTTCACCCCTCCACTTT. Amino acid sequence: CASSSRQGTSPLHF. The chain couples TRBV27 to TRBJ1-6, with TRBD1 matching over 7 bases. The CDR3 contains 14 residues. Trimming at V came to 4 bases and at J to 9 bases, leaving 6 bases not matched to a gene. Germline CDR1 is MNHEY and CDR2 is SMNVEV (reference sequence).

The J gene is TRBJ2-3, the V gene TRBV5-1, with TRBD2 identical over 10 bases. Germline CDR1 and CDR2: SGHRS and YFSETQ. Unmatched junction bases numbered 7, after V lost 4 bases and J lost 2 bases. CDR3 length equals 16 residues. Here the CDR3 DNA reads TGCGCCAGCAGCCCCCTAGCGGGGGCCTCCACAGATACGCAGTATTTT. Its protein is CASSPLAGASTDTQYF.

This chain connects TRBV5-1 to TRBJ2-5; no clear D. Per the germline V gene, CDR1 is SGHRS and CDR2 is YFSETQ. CDR3 size: 13 residues. V was cut by 4 bases and J by 5 bases, with 12 bases left in between. The CDR3 reads CASSPDPRETQYF. CDR3 nucleotides: TGCGCCAGCAGCCCTGATCCCCGGGAGACCCAGTACTTC.

This clone has just one count. CDR3: CASSLWDNNEQFF. CDR3 in DNA: TGTGCCAGCAGTTTATGGGACAACAATGAGCAGTTCTTC. The chain has TRBV27 and TRBJ2-1; D is perhaps TRBD1 (6 bases). From germline, CDR1 is MNHEY and CDR2 SMNVEV (reference sequence). The CDR3 contains 13 residues. The ends were cut back, 1 base at V and 5 bases at J, with 6 bases in the middle.

The V call is TRBV7-6, the J call TRBJ2-1; D is undetermined. The ends were cut back, 0 bases at V and 2 bases at J, with 14 bases in the middle. The CDR3 totals 17 residues. Germline V lookup: CDR1 SGHVS, CDR2 FNYEAQ. CDR3 sequence (DNA): TGTGCCAGCAGCTTAGCAGAAGGAGTGGGGACCTACAATGAGCAGTTCTTC. Translated: CASSLAEGVGTYNEQFF. Filled out from reference TRBV7-6 and TRBJ2-1, the complete variable domain reads GAGVSQSPRYKVTKRGQDVALRCDPISGHVSLYWYRQALGQGPEFLTYFNYEAQQDKSGLPNDRFSAERPEGSISTLTIQRTEQRDSAMYRCASSLAEGVGTYNEQFFGPGTRLTVL.